The 17 T cell receptor beta chains reported below all come from one sample, sequenced in a study of regulatory T cells in long-lasting Graves disease. Time point in this sample: newly diagnosed GD, antithyroid drugs for less than 3 months. Generation of the TCR library employed RNA extracted from PBMCs. iRepertoire HTBI primers and Arm-PCR of CDR3 regions built TCR beta libraries. Each CDR3 protein gets one entry after TCRdb re-called the multiplex PCR reads with MiXCR. The sample gives hundreds of thousands of distinct CDR3 sequences, under 20% of which show up once; about 20% is in the top ten. This sample was shared with a second study, whose subject was T cells in Graves' hyperthyroidism and ophthalmopathy.

Sequenced material: peripheral blood mononuclear cells (PBMCs), taken at new diagnosis, from a patient treated with antithyroid drugs. The receptor set was obtained from a woman aged 25 to 39 with Graves disease.

The chain uses TRBV15 and TRBJ2-5; D gene ambiguous. The V gene lost 0 bases and the J gene lost 7 bases, with 9 bases spanning the gap. The CDR3 is 13 amino acids. Germline CDR1 LNHNV, CDR2 YYDKDF (reference sequence). CDR3 nucleotides: TGTGCCACCAGCAGAGACGGTCCCGGGACCCAGTACTTC. Translated, it gives CATSRDGPGTQYF.

V usage is TRBV10-2 and J usage is TRBJ2-5; D is uncertain. Germline V gene data show CDR1 as WSHSY and CDR2 as SAAADI. V lost 6 bases and J 5 bases, leaving 13 bases between the germline ends. The CDR3 length is 13 residues. CDR3 sequence reads: CASSPIHRETQYF. Here the CDR3 DNA reads TGCGCCAGCAGCCCGATTCATCGGGAGACCCAGTACTTC.

The sample holds many counts of this clonotype. This chain links TRBV28 with TRBJ2-6, with D perhaps TRBD2 (5 bases). This CDR3 region has 14 residues. The V gene's germline CDR1 is MDHEN and CDR2 SYDVKM. V dropped 5 bases and J dropped 2 bases, with 7 bases sitting between them. CDR3 region: CASSREAGANVLTF. The CDR3 DNA is TGTGCCAGCAGTCGGGAAGCTGGGGCCAACGTCCTGACTTTC.

This chain uses TRBV30 with TRBJ2-5; the D gene is possibly TRBD2 (6 bases). The CDR3 covers 13 residues. Germline V gene sequence: CDR1 GTSNPN, CDR2 SVGIG (reference sequence). The V end lost 5 bases, the J end lost 1 base, and 11 bases lay between the germline ends. CDR3 in DNA: TGTGCCTGGGCGGGGAACCTCCAAGAGACCCAGTACTTC. Amino acids: CAWAGNLQETQYF.

This clonotype showed up many times. The rearrangement links TRBV2 to TRBJ2-7, with 8 bases matching TRBD1. CDR1 and CDR2 (germline): SNHLY, FYNNEI. The junction had 3 bases not matched to a gene; V was cut back by 4 bases and J by 1 base. The CDR3 length is 14 residues. The CDR3 sequence is CASSGDRSSYEQYF. The CDR3 nucleotides are TGTGCCAGCAGTGGGGACAGGTCATCCTACGAGCAGTACTTC.

This clonotype was picked up many times. The chain employs TRBV29-1 and TRBJ1-2; 9 bases map to TRBD1. The CDR3 runs to 12 residues. The trim removed 7 bases at V and 8 bases at J, leaving 8 bases unmatched. Germline CDR1 reads SQVTM; CDR2 reads ANQGSEA. The DNA of the CDR3 is TGCAGCGCCGTCGGGACAGGGCCCGGCTACACCTTC. This codes for CSAVGTGPGYTF.

This clonotype was counted many times. The chain links TRBV11-1 to TRBJ2-1, with unresolved D. Trimming left V 2 bases short and J 0 bases short, with 5 bases between. Germline loops: CDR1 SGHAT, CDR2 FQDESV (reference sequence). The CDR3 length is 14 residues. The CDR3: CASSLRNSYNEQFF. The CDR3 DNA is TGTGCCAGCAGCTTAAGGAACTCCTACAATGAGCAGTTCTTC.

In its sample, this clonotype was seen many times. The rearrangement joins TRBV2 to TRBJ2-3; no definite D call. This CDR3 is built from 13 residues. V dropped 9 bases and J dropped 2 bases, with 12 bases sitting between them. Per the germline V gene, CDR1 is SNHLY and CDR2 is FYNNEI. CDR3 DNA sequence: TGTGCCAGTTTAGGTGGGAACACAGATACGCAGTATTTT. This translates into CASLGGNTDTQYF.

The table lists this clonotype with many counts. This sequence joins TRBV20-1 and TRBJ2-7, with D perhaps TRBD2 (7 bases). Deletions cut 4 bases from V and 6 bases from J, with 16 bases between. The CDR3 is 13 amino acids. Germline V lookup: CDR1 DFQATT, CDR2 SNEGSKA (reference sequence). The CDR3 bases are TGCAGTGCTACCCCCCGGGGGGCGGGCGAGCAGTACTTC. Its protein is CSATPRGAGEQYF.

Ten or more counts support this clonotype. CDR3 protein: CAISQGALAGNQPQHF. For the CDR3, the DNA is TGTGCCATCAGCCAGGGGGCTCTGGCAGGCAATCAGCCCCAGCATTTT. The chain links TRBV10-3 to TRBJ1-5; 8 bases line up with TRBD1. The CDR3 is made up of 16 amino acids. Per the germline V gene, CDR1 is ENHRY and CDR2 is SYGVKD. V gave up 6 bases and J gave up 2 bases; unmatched junction bases: 9.

This clonotype appeared a few times. The chain is built from TRBV9 and TRBJ2-7; 14 positions agree with TRBD2. The junction had 12 bases not matched to a gene; V was cut back by 4 bases and J by 3 bases. Germline CDR1 reads SGDLS; CDR2 reads YYNGEE. The CDR3 is 18 residues long. The DNA of the CDR3 is TGTGCCAGCAGCCCCTCCGGGACTAGCGGGAGTGGGCTCTACGAGCAGTACTTC. This translates into CASSPSGTSGSGLYEQYF.

The chain couples TRBV15 to TRBJ2-5; TRBD2 agrees at 7 bases. V gave up 1 base and J gave up 1 base; unmatched junction bases: 3. Germline loops: CDR1 LNHNV, CDR2 YYDKDF (reference sequence). The CDR3 length is 15 residues. The CDR3 protein is CATSRGGGGQETQYF. The CDR3 DNA follows: TGTGCCACCAGCAGAGGAGGCGGGGGCCAAGAGACCCAGTACTTC.

This clonotype was seen more than once but under ten times. The chain joins TRBV25-1 to TRBJ2-1, with D hard to call. There are 18 residues in the CDR3. Germline CDR1 reads MGHDK; CDR2 reads SYGVNS. V was clipped by 1 base and J by 6 bases, with 22 bases between them. CDR3 nucleotides: TGTGCCAGCAGTGAATTTTTGTCGACGGGCACAATCCTCAATGAGCAGTTCTTC. Residues: CASSEFLSTGTILNEQFF.

This clonotype appeared many times. CDR3 sequence: CASSLLGVANTEAFF. CDR3 nucleotide sequence: TGTGCCAGCAGTTTATTGGGGGTGGCGAACACTGAAGCTTTCTTT. The chain is built from TRBV27 and TRBJ1-1; a weak D match, TRBD1 (5 bases). Deletions cut 1 base from V and 1 base from J, with 10 bases between. CDR3 size: 15 residues. Germline loops: CDR1 MNHEY, CDR2 SMNVEV (reference sequence).

The chain is built from TRBV19 and TRBJ2-7; the match to TRBD2 covers 14 bases. There are 15 residues in the CDR3. Germline values: CDR1 LNHDA, CDR2 SQIVND (reference sequence). Trimming cost V 7 bases and J 6 bases; bases outside gene matches: 8. CDR3 in amino acids: CASTTGTSGSGEQYF. The CDR3 DNA is TGTGCCAGTACCACCGGGACTAGCGGGAGTGGCGAGCAGTACTTC.

This clonotype was picked up many times. This chain uses TRBV7-2 with TRBJ1-4; D remains ambiguous. This CDR3 has 11 amino acids. Trimming left V 4 bases short and J 6 bases short, with 3 bases between. Germline V lookup: CDR1 SGHTA, CDR2 FQGNSA. The CDR3 reads CASSSHEKLFF. In DNA, the CDR3 is TGTGCCAGCAGCTCCCATGAAAAACTGTTTTTT.

There are many counts of this clonotype. This chain connects TRBV6-2 or TRBV6-3 to TRBJ2-7; either TRBD1 or TRBD2 may supply D (6 bases each). Trimming removed 5 bases at V and 3 bases at J, with 23 bases between. This CDR3 spans 17 amino acids. Germline assignment: CDR1 MNHEY and CDR2 SVGEGT. In DNA form, the CDR3 reads TGTGCCAGCAGTGAGGATGGGGTTCTACAGGGACTCTACGAGCAGTACTTC. Translation: CASSEDGVLQGLYEQYF.